This record concerns one TCR beta chain sequence. Its antigen is currently unknown. CDR3 length equals 13 residues. Between the trimmed V and J ends, which lost 5 bases and 8 bases, there was a span of 13 bases. Germline values: CDR1 LNHDA, CDR2 SQIVND (reference sequence). The data were taken from a study of human versus mouse CDR3 diversity and MHC coevolution. Study context: Valid reads per sample ranged from about 5.5 x 10^6 to 1.6 x 10^7. Regarding the study as a whole: Most of the three human donors had the lowest clonal inequality.

The method was immunoSEQ multiplex PCR; TCRdb's version includes in-frame clones alone and lacks a portion of them. The sample has tens of thousands of clones, 93% seen once. The J gene is TRBJ2-1, the V gene TRBV19; perhaps TRBD1 as D (5 bases). The receptor was isolated from a person aged 30-69 years in good health. The sample was naive CD4+ T cells from blood. Subset noted: CD45RO-negative CD62L-positive naive CD4 T cells. The CDR3 nucleotides read TGTGCCAGTAGTCGACCAGGGATTTATGAGCAGTTCTTC. Protein sequence: CASSRPGIYEQFF.